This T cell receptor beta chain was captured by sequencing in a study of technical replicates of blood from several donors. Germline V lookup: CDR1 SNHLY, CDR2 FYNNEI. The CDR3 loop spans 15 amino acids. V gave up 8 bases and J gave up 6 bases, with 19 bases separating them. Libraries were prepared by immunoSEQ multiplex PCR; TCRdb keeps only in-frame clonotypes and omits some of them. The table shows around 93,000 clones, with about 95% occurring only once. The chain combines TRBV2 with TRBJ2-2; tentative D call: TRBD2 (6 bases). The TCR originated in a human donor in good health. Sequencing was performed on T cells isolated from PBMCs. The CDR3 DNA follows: TGTGCCAGCCTGGGGGGAGCAGGTAACCCCGGGGAGCTGTTTTTT. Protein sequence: CASLGGAGNPGELFF.